The 17 T cell receptor beta chains below were found in one sample sequenced in a study of T cells in Graves' hyperthyroidism and ophthalmopathy. RNA transcripts were the template for amplifying TCR beta CDR3 regions. The HTBI primer set drove a first-round RT-PCR of the TCR CDR3. TCRdb processed the multiplex PCR reads anew with MiXCR; each CDR3 protein has one entry. The sample has roughly 720,000 distinct CDR3 sequences; around 15% are singletons. The sample taken for sequencing was blood. Every receptor here comes from a man aged 50-60 years with Graves' hyperthyroidism.

This chain joins TRBV6-1 and TRBJ2-1, with a tentative D call TRBD2 (6 bases). V was trimmed by 8 bases and J by 2 bases, leaving 19 bases between them. CDR3 length: 16 amino acids. The germline V gene has CDR1 MNHNS and CDR2 SASEGT. DNA of the CDR3: TGTGCCAGCGAGTCGGTGGGCGGGGCCCCCTACAATGAGCAGTTCTTC. Translated: CASESVGGAPYNEQFF.

The genes are TRBV9 and TRBJ1-5, with D maybe TRBD1 (6 bases). Germline V gene sequence: CDR1 SGDLS, CDR2 YYNGEE. With 3 bases removed from V and 7 bases from J, the gap between germline ends came to 14 bases. The CDR3 totals 14 residues. The CDR3 sequence: CASSGGGGGQPQHF. The CDR3 coding sequence is TGTGCCAGCAGCGGTGGAGGGGGGGGCCAGCCCCAGCATTTT.

The chain combines TRBV19 with TRBJ2-3, with TRBD1 identical over 9 bases. CDR1 is LNHDA and CDR2 is SQIVND in the germline V gene (reference sequence). This CDR3 has 17 amino acids. V lost 3 bases to trimming and J lost 4 bases; unmatched junction nucleotides: 11. The CDR3 sequence: CASSILRDRGGADTQYF. CDR3 coding DNA: TGTGCCAGTAGTATTTTACGAGACAGGGGGGGCGCAGATACGCAGTATTTT.

This clonotype occurred many times. The V gene is TRBV29-1, the J gene TRBJ2-5, with 10 nucleotides matching TRBD1. The CDR3 covers 11 residues. V was pared by 6 bases and J by 12 bases, with 7 bases of the junction left unmatched. CDR1 SQVTM and CDR2 ANQGSEA come from the germline V gene. CDR3 sequence (DNA): TGCAGCGTCGTAGGGACAGGGGATGAGTACTTC. Residues: CSVVGTGDEYF.

This clonotype occurred many times. This chain joins TRBV11-2 and TRBJ2-3; D is unresolved. Germline values: CDR1 SGHAT, CDR2 FQNNGV. Trimming left V 4 bases short and J 4 bases short, with 9 bases between. The CDR3 runs 13 residues. The CDR3 sequence is CASSSRVPDTQYF. The CDR3 nucleotides are TGTGCCAGCAGCTCAAGGGTACCAGATACGCAGTATTTT.

This clonotype was detected once. The chain carries TRBV19 and TRBJ1-1, with D possibly TRBD1 on 6 matching bases. V was shortened by 9 bases and J by 5 bases, with 19 bases between the two germline ends. This CDR3 spans 14 amino acids. The V gene's germline CDR1 is LNHDA and CDR2 SQIVND (reference sequence). The DNA for the CDR3 is TGTGCCAGCGGGCGTTGGGGGGCCGGAACTGAAGCTTTCTTT. It translates to CASGRWGAGTEAFF.

This clonotype was picked up many times. V gene TRBV12-3 or TRBV12-4 combines with J gene TRBJ2-7; the D is unclear. V was clipped by 2 bases and J by 3 bases, with 5 bases between them. CDR3 length: 12 residues. The CDR3 bases are TGTGCCAGCAGTTTAATGTACTACGAGCAGTACTTC. As protein: CASSLMYYEQYF.

This clonotype occurred many times. The chain couples TRBV30 to TRBJ1-1; D unresolved. This CDR3 has 11 residues. Trimming cost V 3 bases and J 6 bases, with 8 bases left between them. Germline V gene lookup returns CDR1 GTSNPN and CDR2 SVGIG (reference sequence). In nucleotides, the CDR3 is TGTGCCTGGAGAGGTAGTCCTGAAGCTTTCTTT. As protein: CAWRGSPEAFF.

The chain recombines TRBV2 with TRBJ2-7; 10 nucleotides agree with TRBD1. Germline V gene data show CDR1 as SNHLY and CDR2 as FYNNEI. The junction had 7 bases not matched to a gene; V was cut back by 6 bases and J by 8 bases. The CDR3 extends over 13 amino acids. The CDR3 bases are TGTGCCAGCAGGGGACAGGGGCCCTTCAAGCAGTACTTC. Its translation: CASRGQGPFKQYF.

In this sample, this clonotype turned up many times. The CDR3 loop is CASSVEGGTGELFF. The DNA for the CDR3 is TGTGCCAGCAGCGTAGAGGGCGGGACCGGGGAGCTGTTTTTT. The chain recombines TRBV9 with TRBJ2-2, with TRBD2 as a possible D gene (5 bases). The CDR3 covers 14 residues. Trimming removed 0 bases at V and 5 bases at J, with 8 bases between. Germline V gives CDR1 SGDLS, CDR2 YYNGEE.

This clonotype was counted a few times. V and J are TRBV7-9 and TRBJ2-2, with D uncertain. The CDR3 consists of 13 residues. CDR1 is SEHNR, CDR2 FQNEAQ, per germline (reference sequence). V lost 1 base to trimming and J lost 7 bases, with 7 bases between them. The CDR3 DNA reads as TGTGCCAGCAGCTTAGTGTGGAACGGGGAGCTGTTTTTT. Protein product: CASSLVWNGELFF.

This clonotype was seen ten or more times. The chain carries TRBV27 and TRBJ2-1; D unresolved. Trimming pared 5 bases from V and 0 bases from J, leaving 11 bases between. The CDR3 is made up of 15 amino acids. Germline assignment: CDR1 MNHEY and CDR2 SMNVEV (reference sequence). CDR3 residues: CASSARPSSYNEQFF. CDR3 nucleotides: TGTGCCAGCAGTGCTAGGCCTAGCTCCTACAATGAGCAGTTCTTC.

Details on this clonotype: A read error is possible here, since a much larger clone lies one base away. The V gene is TRBV9, the J gene TRBJ2-7; D call uncertain. CDR1 and CDR2 from the germline V gene are SGDLS and YYNGEE. The CDR3 runs 13 residues. V was cut by 0 bases and J by 4 bases, with 8 bases left in between. CDR3 loop: CASSVAQGYEQYV. The CDR3 DNA sequence: TGTGCCAGCAGCGTAGCTCAAGGGTACGAGCAGTACGTC.

This clonotype was found many times. The chain links TRBV15 to TRBJ2-5; 15 bases agree with TRBD2. V gave up 3 bases and J gave up 1 base; unmatched junction bases: 9. The germline V gene has CDR1 LNHNV and CDR2 YYDKDF (reference sequence). The CDR3 extends over 19 amino acids. Here the CDR3 reads CATSRRGTSGRIRQETQYF. CDR3 sequence (DNA): TGTGCCACCAGCAGGCGCGGGACTAGCGGGAGGATCCGCCAAGAGACCCAGTACTTC.

This clonotype has at least ten counts. The genes are TRBV7-2 and TRBJ2-7, with 10 bases lining up with TRBD2. V shed 1 base and J 5 bases; nucleotides not matched to a gene: 11. Germline V lookup: CDR1 SGHTA, CDR2 FQGNSA. The CDR3 has 17 residues. CDR3 DNA: TGTGCCAGCAGCTTAGGGCCCTCTAGCGGGAGTCCCAACGAGCAGTACTTC. Translating it yields CASSLGPSSGSPNEQYF.

The table lists this clonotype with many counts. J is TRBJ2-7 and V is TRBV28; 12 nucleotides agree with TRBD2. The length of the CDR3 is 15 residues. V was pared by 5 bases and J by 6 bases, with 8 bases of the junction left unmatched. The germline gives CDR1 MDHEN, CDR2 SYDVKM. As DNA, the CDR3 is TGTGCCAGCAGTCCGAGACTAGCGGGAGTGCTCGAGCAGTACTTC. Protein sequence: CASSPRLAGVLEQYF.

This clonotype was counted many times. J is TRBJ1-2 and V is TRBV12-3 or TRBV12-4; weak D call: TRBD1 (6 bases). The CDR3 has 14 amino acids. V lost 6 bases and J lost 8, with 19 bases in between. The CDR3 DNA follows: TGTGCCAGCAGGCCCACAGGGAACAAAAGCGGCTACACCTTC. Protein sequence: CASRPTGNKSGYTF.